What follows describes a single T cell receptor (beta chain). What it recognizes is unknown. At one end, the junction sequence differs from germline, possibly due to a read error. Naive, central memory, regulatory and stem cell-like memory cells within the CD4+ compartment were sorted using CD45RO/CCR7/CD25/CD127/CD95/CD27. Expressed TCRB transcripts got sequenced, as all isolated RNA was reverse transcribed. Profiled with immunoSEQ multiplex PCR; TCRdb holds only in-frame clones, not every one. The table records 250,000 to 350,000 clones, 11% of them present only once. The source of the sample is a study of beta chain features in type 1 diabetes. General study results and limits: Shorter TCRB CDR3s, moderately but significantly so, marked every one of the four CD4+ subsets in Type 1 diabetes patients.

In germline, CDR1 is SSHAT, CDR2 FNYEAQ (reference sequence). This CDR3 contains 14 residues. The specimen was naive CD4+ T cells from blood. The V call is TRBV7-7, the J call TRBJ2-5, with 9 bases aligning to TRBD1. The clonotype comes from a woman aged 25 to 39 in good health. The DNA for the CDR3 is TGTGCTAGCAGCTACAGGGGGCGCGGGGAGACCCAGTACTTC. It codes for CASSYRGRGETQYF.